This T cell receptor (beta chain) is drawn from a study of T cell changes during pregnancy in multiple sclerosis. Repertoires were generated with immunoSEQ multiplex PCR, while TCRdb's copy carries only in-frame clones and drops some. The sample has under 65,000 clones, roughly 92% seen once. Trimming cost V 5 bases and J 2 bases, with 19 bases left between them. The germline CDR1 and CDR2 sequences are MDHEN and SYDVKM. The CDR3 runs 16 residues. V and J are TRBV28 and TRBJ2-7; D perhaps matches TRBD1 (5 bases). The TCR sequence derives from a female donor with multiple sclerosis, enrolled in a pregnancy study. The sample here was CD8+ T cells from peripheral blood mononuclear cells, taken in the third trimester of pregnancy. For the CDR3, the DNA is TGTGCCAGCAGTCGGGCCCATGGGGCCTTCGCCTACGAGCAGTACTTC. It yields the protein CASSRAHGAFAYEQYF.